This TCR beta chain is drawn from a study of CD8+CD57+ T cells in acquired aplastic anemia. About the study: DNA per sorted CD4+ or CD8+ sample ranged about 0.18 to 30 ug, averaging 3.2 ug.

Study outcomes and limitations: Patients and controls shared under 30 CD8+ CDR3 sequences, highly expressed in patients.

Trimming at V came to 3 bases and at J to 2 bases, leaving 5 bases not matched to a gene. Germline CDR1 DFQATT, CDR2 SNEGSKA (reference sequence). This CDR3 comprises 14 residues. With respect to this clonotype: Its antigen is undetermined.

The study profiled TCR beta VDJ and CDR3 using genomic DNA as template. TCRdb independently ran MiXCR on the reads; one entry per CDR3 protein. The table includes about 170,000 distinct CDR3 sequences, around 60% detected once. Sequenced: sorted CD4+, CD8+, or CD8+CD57+ T cells (not recorded which) from PBMCs. The V call is TRBV20-1, the J call TRBJ2-7; 9 bases align to TRBD2. The TCR originated in a human donor in good health. In DNA form, the CDR3 reads TGCAGTGCTAGGGGAGCGGGGGGAACCTACGAGCAGTACTTC. The encoded protein is CSARGAGGTYEQYF.